This TCR beta chain was observed in a study of blood T cell repertoires in COVID-19. On the study more broadly: The origin of the acute and convalescent COVID-19 samples was the United States, Italy and Spain. Sample material is recorded as cDNA or gDNA derived from T cells, B-cell-depleted T cells, or PBMCs.

Authors' processing steps: Using reference gene primer amplification, nucleated cell counts were estimated. Assay: immunoSEQ multiplex PCR; the TCRdb copy retains only in-frame clones and omits some. The V and J calls and clone size are taken from that table; D and trimming were inferred from the DNA. This table has over 200,000 clones, around 90% appearing once. Seattle's cohort entered during active infection and was followed longitudinally. The CDR3 has 14 residues. With 2 bases removed from V and 2 bases from J, the gap between germline ends came to 10 bases. The germline CDR1 and CDR2 sequences are SGHTA and FQGNSA.

The rearrangement uses TRBV7-2 and TRBJ2-7; D might be TRBD1 (5 bases). The source of this sequence is a young man with COVID-19, enrolled during active disease. Sequencing was carried out using peripheral blood. The CDR3: CASSLMTAPYEQYF. In DNA, the CDR3 is TGTGCCAGCAGCTTAATGACAGCGCCCTACGAGCAGTACTTC.